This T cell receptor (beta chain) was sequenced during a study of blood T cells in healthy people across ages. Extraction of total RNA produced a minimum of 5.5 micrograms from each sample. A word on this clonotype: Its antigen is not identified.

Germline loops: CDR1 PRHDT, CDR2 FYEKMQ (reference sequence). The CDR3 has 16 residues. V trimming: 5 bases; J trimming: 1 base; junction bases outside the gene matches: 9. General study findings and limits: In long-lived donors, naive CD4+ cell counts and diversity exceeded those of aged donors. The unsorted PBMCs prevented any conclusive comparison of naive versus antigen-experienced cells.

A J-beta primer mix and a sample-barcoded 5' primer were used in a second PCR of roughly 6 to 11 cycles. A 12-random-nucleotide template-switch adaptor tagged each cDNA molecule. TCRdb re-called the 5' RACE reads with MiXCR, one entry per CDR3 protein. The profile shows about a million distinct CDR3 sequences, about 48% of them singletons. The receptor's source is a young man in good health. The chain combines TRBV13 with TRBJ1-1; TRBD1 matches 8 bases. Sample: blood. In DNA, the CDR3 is TGTGCCAGCAGCCATGGGACAGGAGCATCGAACACTGAAGCTTTCTTT. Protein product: CASSHGTGASNTEAFF.